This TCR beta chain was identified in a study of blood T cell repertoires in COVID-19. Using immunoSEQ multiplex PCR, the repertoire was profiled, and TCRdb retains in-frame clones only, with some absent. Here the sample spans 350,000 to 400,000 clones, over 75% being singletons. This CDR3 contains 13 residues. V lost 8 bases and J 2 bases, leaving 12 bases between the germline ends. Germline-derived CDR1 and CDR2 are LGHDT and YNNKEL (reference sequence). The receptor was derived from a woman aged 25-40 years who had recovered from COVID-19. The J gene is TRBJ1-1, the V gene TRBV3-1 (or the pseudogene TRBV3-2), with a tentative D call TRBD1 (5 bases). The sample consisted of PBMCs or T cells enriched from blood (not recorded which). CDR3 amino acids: CASRGDGNTEAFF. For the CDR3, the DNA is TGTGCCAGCCGCGGGGACGGCAACACTGAAGCTTTCTTT.